This passage covers 15 T cell receptor beta chains from one sample sequenced in a study of OX40 agonist ivuxolimab in advanced cancers. Only in-frame clones appear in the TCRdb table, and some are missing; sequencing was by immunoSEQ multiplex PCR. The table has tens of thousands of clones, about nine tenths seen once. This specimen was CD4+ or CD8+ T cells sorted from blood, taken in a trial of the OX40 agonist ivuxolimab. The receptors were gathered from an adult with an advanced solid tumor such as melanoma, head and neck, liver or kidney cancer.

As for this clone: Other DNA sequences in the sample encode the same CDR3. The rearrangement links TRBV4-2 to TRBJ2-7; TRBD2 matches 10 bases. The germline gives CDR1 LGHNA, CDR2 YNFKEQ. The CDR3 consists of 15 residues. V dropped 0 bases and J dropped 2; count of bases not matched to a gene: 1. CDR3 region: CASSQDTSGAYEQYF. The CDR3 coding sequence is TGTGCCAGCAGCCAAGATACTAGCGGGGCCTACGAGCAGTACTTC.

This clone was detected a few times. This chain uses TRBV6-5 with TRBJ2-3; 11 bases match TRBD1. V was clipped by 2 bases and J by 4 bases; unmatched bases: 5. The CDR3 extends over 16 amino acids. Looked up from germline, CDR1 is MNHEY and CDR2 is SVGAGI. CDR3 residues: CASSYEGQGAADTQYF. For the CDR3, the DNA is TGTGCCAGCAGTTACGAAGGACAGGGGGCTGCAGATACGCAGTATTTT.

This chain uses TRBV7-8 with TRBJ2-2; D not certain. The CDR3 covers 13 residues. Trimming shortened V by 5 bases and J by 6 bases, and 10 bases separated the two germline ends. The germline V gene has CDR1 SGHVS and CDR2 FQNEAQ. The CDR3 DNA reads TGTGCCAGCAGCCCCCTGGGGTCCGGGGAGCTGTTTTTT. It encodes CASSPLGSGELFF.

The chain recombines TRBV4-3 with TRBJ2-2, with 9 bases that match TRBD1. Germline V lookup: CDR1 LGHNA, CDR2 YSLEER. CDR3 size: 16 residues. J lost 3 bases, V lost 1 base, and 3 bases had no gene match. In DNA form, the CDR3 reads TGCGCCAGCAGCCAAGGACAGGGGGGGTACACCGGGGAGCTGTTTTTT. Translation: CASSQGQGGYTGELFF.

This chain connects TRBV29-1 to TRBJ2-1; either TRBD1 or TRBD2 may supply D (5 bases each). The CDR3 is made up of 14 amino acids. V dropped 5 bases and J dropped 4 bases, with 15 bases sitting between them. Germline loops: CDR1 SQVTM, CDR2 ANQGSEA. The CDR3 region has the DNA TGCAGCGTTCGGACCAGTGGGGGTTACAATGAGCAGTTCTTC. Protein sequence: CSVRTSGGYNEQFF.

On this clone itself: It is unclear where the CDR3 begins or ends on the DNA, so no DNA is shown, and the CDR3 is as TCRdb lists it. The chain employs TRBV7-2 and TRBJ1-2; no check of the table's D call, TRBD1, against the DNA was made. The CDR3 is 12 residues long, ends included. Germline CDR1 SGHTA, CDR2 FQGNSA. The CDR3 loop reads CASSSPVGAGAF.

This sequence joins TRBV25-1 and TRBJ1-5; D not resolved. The CDR3 contains 13 residues. Germline values: CDR1 MGHDK, CDR2 SYGVNS. V dropped 0 bases and J dropped 3 bases, with 3 bases sitting between them. CDR3 nucleotide sequence: TGTGCCAGCAGTGAATACAACAATCAGCCCCAGCATTTT. This codes for CASSEYNNQPQHF.

The chain links TRBV28 to TRBJ2-7; no clear D. V shed 6 bases and J shed 4 bases, with 10 bases lying between them. The CDR3 covers 12 residues. Germline V lookup: CDR1 MDHEN, CDR2 SYDVKM. The DNA of the CDR3 is TGTGCCAGCAGCCTCGCGAGGTACGAGCAGTACTTC. Translated, it gives CASSLARYEQYF.

This clone was observed a few times. The V and J genes are TRBV2 and TRBJ2-1; 8 nucleotides align to TRBD1. J was trimmed by 3 bases and V by 5 bases; bases with no gene match: 3. From germline, CDR1 is SNHLY and CDR2 FYNNEI. The CDR3 sequence is 14 residues long. The CDR3: CASSQTGGYNEQFF. In nucleotides, the CDR3 is TGTGCCAGCAGTCAAACAGGGGGCTACAATGAGCAGTTCTTC.

This rearrangement joins TRBV6-1 to TRBJ2-1, with 7 bases fitting TRBD2. This CDR3 is built from 15 residues. The V gene's germline CDR1 is MNHNS and CDR2 SASEGT. V shed 3 bases, J shed 3 bases, and the junction held 5 bases outside the gene matches. The CDR3 protein is CASSDYSGGYNEQFF. CDR3 DNA sequence: TGTGCCAGCAGTGATTACTCGGGGGGCTACAATGAGCAGTTCTTC.

The chain employs TRBV28 and TRBJ2-5; 9 nucleotides match TRBD1. The J call may be wrong; the DNA end is better matched by TRBJ2-7. The CDR3 is 15 amino acids. CDR1 and CDR2 from the germline V gene are MDHEN and SYDVKM. The CDR3, as DNA: TGTGCCAGCATGGGGGACAGGGATAGTTCCTACGAGCAGTACTTC. Translation gives CASMGDRDSSYEQYF.

J is TRBJ1-4 and V is TRBV27; 7 nucleotides agree with TRBD1. CDR1 is MNHEY and CDR2 is SMNVEV in the germline V gene (reference sequence). The CDR3 sequence is 15 residues long. Trimming took 5 bases from V and 5 from J; bases not matched to a gene: 8. The CDR3, as DNA: TGTGCCAGCAGTCAGCTGCCGGGACAGAATGAAAAACTGTTTTTT. The encoded protein is CASSQLPGQNEKLFF. Together with reference TRBV27 and TRBJ1-4, the CDR3 gives the full variable domain: EAQVTQNPRYLITVTGKKLTVTCSQNMNHEYMSWYRQDPGLGLRQIYYSMNVEVTDKGDVPEGYKVSRKEKRNFPLILESPSPNQTSLYFCASSQLPGQNEKLFFGSGTQLSVL.

This chain links TRBV28 with TRBJ2-7; 8 bases are shared with TRBD1. J gave up 3 bases and V 6 bases, and 13 bases lay outside the gene matches. Germline-derived CDR1 and CDR2 are MDHEN and SYDVKM. The CDR3 contains 16 residues. CDR3 bases: TGTGCCAGCAGCCAACCTGAGGACAGGGTGCTCTACGAGCAGTACTTC. The encoded protein is CASSQPEDRVLYEQYF.

V usage is TRBV9 and J usage is TRBJ2-7; 8 bases are shared with TRBD2. The CDR3 is 15 residues long. The J segment lost 2 bases and the V segment lost 0 bases, leaving 4 bases of the junction unmatched. CDR1 and CDR2 (germline): SGDLS, YYNGEE. In DNA, the CDR3 is TGTGCCAGCAGCGTAGAGGCGGGAGGTACCTACGAGCAGTACTTC. Residues: CASSVEAGGTYEQYF.

The chain combines TRBV7-8 with TRBJ1-2; 8 bases are a match to TRBD1. Germline loops: CDR1 SGHVS, CDR2 FQNEAQ. V gave up 4 bases and J gave up 8 bases; unmatched junction bases: 12. CDR3 length: 15 residues. This CDR3 is CASSSDRERFGGYTF. The CDR3, as DNA: TGTGCCAGCAGCTCGGACAGGGAAAGGTTCGGGGGCTACACCTTC.